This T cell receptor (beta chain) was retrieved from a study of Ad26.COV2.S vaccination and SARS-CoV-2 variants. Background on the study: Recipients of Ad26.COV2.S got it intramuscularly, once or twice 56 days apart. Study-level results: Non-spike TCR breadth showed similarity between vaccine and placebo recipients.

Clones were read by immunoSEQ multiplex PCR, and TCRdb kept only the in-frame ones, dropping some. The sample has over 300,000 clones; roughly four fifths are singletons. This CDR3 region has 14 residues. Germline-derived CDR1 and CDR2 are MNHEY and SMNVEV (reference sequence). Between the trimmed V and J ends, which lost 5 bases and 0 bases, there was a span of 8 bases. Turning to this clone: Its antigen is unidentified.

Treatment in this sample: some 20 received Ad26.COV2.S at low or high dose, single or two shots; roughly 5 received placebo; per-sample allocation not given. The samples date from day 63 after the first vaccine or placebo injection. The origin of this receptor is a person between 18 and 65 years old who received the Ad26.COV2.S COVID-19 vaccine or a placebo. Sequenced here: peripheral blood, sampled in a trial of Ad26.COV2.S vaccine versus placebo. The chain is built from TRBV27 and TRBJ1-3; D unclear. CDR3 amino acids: CASSPRTSGNTIYF. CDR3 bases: TGTGCCAGCAGTCCCCGGACCTCTGGAAACACCATATATTTT.